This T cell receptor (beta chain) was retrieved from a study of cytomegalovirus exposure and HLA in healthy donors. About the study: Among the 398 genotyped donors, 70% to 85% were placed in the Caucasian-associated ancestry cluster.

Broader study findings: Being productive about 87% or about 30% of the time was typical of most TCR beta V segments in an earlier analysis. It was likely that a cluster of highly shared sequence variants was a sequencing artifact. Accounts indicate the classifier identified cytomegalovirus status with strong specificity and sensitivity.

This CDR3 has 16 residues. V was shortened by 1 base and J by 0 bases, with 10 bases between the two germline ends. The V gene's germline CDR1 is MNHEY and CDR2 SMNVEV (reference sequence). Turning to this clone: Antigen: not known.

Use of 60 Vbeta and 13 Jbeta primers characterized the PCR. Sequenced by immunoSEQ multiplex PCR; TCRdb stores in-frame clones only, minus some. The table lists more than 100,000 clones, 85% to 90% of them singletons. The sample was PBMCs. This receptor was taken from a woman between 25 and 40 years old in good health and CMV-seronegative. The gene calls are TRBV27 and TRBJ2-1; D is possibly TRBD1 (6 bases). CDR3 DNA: TGTGCCAGCAGTTTATATGGGGGCTTCTCCTACAATGAGCAGTTCTTC. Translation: CASSLYGGFSYNEQFF.